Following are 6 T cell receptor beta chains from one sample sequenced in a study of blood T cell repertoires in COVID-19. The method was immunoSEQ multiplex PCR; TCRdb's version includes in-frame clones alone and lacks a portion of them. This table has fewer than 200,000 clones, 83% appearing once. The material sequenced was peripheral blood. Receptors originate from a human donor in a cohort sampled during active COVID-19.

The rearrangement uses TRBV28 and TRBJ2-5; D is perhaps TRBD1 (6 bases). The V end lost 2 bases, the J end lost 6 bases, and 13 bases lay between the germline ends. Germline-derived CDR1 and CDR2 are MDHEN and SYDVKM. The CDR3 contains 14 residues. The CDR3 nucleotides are TGTGCCAGCAGTTTACGTCAGGGGCGGCAGACCCAGTACTTC. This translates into CASSLRQGRQTQYF.

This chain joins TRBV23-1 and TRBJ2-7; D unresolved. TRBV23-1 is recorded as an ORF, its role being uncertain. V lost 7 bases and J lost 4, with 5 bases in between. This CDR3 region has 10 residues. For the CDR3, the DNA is TGCGCCAGCACCCCATACGAGCAGTACTTC. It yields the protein CASTPYEQYF.

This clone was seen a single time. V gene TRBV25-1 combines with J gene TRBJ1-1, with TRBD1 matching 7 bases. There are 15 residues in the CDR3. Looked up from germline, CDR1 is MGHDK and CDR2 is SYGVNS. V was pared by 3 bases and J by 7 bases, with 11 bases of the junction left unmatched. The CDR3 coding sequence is TGTGCCAGCAGTGAGCACAGGGGAAGCACCGTTGAAGCTTTCTTT. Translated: CASSEHRGSTVEAFF.

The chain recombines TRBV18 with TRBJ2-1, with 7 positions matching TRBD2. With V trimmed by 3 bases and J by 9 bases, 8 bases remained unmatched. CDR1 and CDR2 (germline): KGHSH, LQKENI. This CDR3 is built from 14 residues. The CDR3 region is CASSPNGGYGEQFF. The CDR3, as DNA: TGTGCCAGCTCACCCAACGGGGGGTATGGTGAGCAGTTCTTC.

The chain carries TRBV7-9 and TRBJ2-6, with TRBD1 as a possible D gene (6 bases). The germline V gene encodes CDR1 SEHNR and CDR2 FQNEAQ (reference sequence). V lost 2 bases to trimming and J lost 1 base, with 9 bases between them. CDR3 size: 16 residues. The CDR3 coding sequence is TGTGCCAGCAGCTTACAGGGGCCGTCTGGGGCCAACGTCCTGACTTTC. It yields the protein CASSLQGPSGANVLTF.

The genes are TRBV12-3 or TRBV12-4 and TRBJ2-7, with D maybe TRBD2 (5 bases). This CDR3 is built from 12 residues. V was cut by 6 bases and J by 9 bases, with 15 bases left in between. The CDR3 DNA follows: TGTGCCAGCAGCCAATTAGGACTGGCGCAGTACTTC. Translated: CASSQLGLAQYF.